This T cell receptor (beta chain) was recovered during a study of response to subunit inactivated influenza vaccine. TCRdb re-derived calls from the RT-PCR reads in MiXCR, one entry per CDR3 protein. The table includes 530,000 or so distinct CDR3 sequences, over 25% detected once. The CDR3 consists of 16 residues. CDR1 is SEHNR, CDR2 FQNEAQ, per germline (reference sequence). Trimming left V 4 bases short and J 8 bases short, with 21 bases between. The sequence was obtained from a man aged 45-65 years who received an inactivated influenza vaccine. V is TRBV7-9 and J is TRBJ2-1, with D tentatively TRBD1 or TRBD2 (5 bases each). The material sequenced was CD4+ T cells sorted from PBMCs, taken less than 6 days after vaccination. CDR3: CASSWSGRDTRDEQFF. The CDR3 nucleotides are TGTGCCAGCAGCTGGTCGGGGCGAGACACCCGCGATGAGCAGTTCTTC.